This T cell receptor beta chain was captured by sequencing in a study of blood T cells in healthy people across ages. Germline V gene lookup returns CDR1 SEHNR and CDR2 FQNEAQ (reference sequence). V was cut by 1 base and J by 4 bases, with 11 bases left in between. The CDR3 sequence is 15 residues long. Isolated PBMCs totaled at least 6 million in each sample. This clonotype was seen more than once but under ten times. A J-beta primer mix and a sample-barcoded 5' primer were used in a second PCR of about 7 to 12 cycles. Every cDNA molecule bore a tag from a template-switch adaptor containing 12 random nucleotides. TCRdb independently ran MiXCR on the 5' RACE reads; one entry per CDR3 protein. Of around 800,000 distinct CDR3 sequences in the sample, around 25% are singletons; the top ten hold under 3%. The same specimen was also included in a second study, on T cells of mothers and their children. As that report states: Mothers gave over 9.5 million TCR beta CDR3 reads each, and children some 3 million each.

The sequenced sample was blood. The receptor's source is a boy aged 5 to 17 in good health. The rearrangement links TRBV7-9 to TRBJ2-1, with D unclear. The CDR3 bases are TGTGCCAGCAGCTTAGGGGCAGGTCGTTACAATGAGCAGTTCTTC. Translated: CASSLGAGRYNEQFF.